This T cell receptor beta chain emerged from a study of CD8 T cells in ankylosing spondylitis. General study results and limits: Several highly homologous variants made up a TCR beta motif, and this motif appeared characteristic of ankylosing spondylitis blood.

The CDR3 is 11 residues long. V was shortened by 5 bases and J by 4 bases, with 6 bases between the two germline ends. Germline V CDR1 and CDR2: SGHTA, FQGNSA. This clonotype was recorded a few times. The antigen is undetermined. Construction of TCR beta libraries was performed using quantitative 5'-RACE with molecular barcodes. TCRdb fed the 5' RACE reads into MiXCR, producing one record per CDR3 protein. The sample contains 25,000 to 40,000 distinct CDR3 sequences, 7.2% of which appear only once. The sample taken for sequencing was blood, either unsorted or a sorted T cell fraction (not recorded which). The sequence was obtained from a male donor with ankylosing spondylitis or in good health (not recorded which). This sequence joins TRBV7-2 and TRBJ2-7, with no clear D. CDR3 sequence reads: CASSVLYEQYF. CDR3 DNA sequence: TGTGCCAGCAGCGTATTGTACGAGCAGTACTTC.